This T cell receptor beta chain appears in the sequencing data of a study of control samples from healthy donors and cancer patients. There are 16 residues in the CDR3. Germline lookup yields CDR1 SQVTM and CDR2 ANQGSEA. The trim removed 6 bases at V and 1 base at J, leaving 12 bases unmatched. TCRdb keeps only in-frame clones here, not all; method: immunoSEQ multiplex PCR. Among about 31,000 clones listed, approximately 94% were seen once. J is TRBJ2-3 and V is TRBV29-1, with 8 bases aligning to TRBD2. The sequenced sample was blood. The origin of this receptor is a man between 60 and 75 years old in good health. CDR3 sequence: CSVQGGAGGRTDTQYF. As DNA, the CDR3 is TGCAGCGTCCAGGGTGGGGCGGGGGGCCGCACAGATACGCAGTATTTT.